This TCR beta chain derives from a study of cytomegalovirus exposure and HLA in healthy donors (dated by TCRdb to about 2017). Some background on the complete study: According to a later analysis, one platform produced both the roughly 110 validation repertoires and the roughly 640 repertoires of the first cohort. To predict cytomegalovirus infection status, the study combined high-throughput TCR immunosequencing, statistical association of individual TCRs with disease status, and machine learning. In addition to the first cohort of approximately 650 subjects, a separate validation cohort of 120 different subjects was used. The study was designed to test whether signatures of past pathogen exposure could be identified by cataloging public T cell receptors.

Library construction relied on the immunoSEQ multiplex PCR assay. For the original study's pipeline: To diagnose cytomegalovirus status from the catalog of TCR beta chain sequences, a statistical classification framework was built. This is the immuneACCESS table as TCRdb keeps it, with only in-frame sequences that have V and J called. A part of the clones is gone; compared with another copy, unresolved V genes explain less than half, and the rest is unexplained. For V, J and clone size, that table is used; D and trimming come from the DNA. In this sample the table shows approximately 60,000 clones, around 90% of which occur a single time. The top ten constitute about 2.9% of the sample. Donors formed part of the validation cohort, which comprised about 130 subjects and was distinct from the first cohort of fewer than 750 subjects. This clone was seen only once. No antigen is known for it. No quality values exist for individual bases; no much larger clone is one base distant.

Broader findings and caveats from the paper: The authors suggested that the approach could potentially be extended to other disease states and immunological phenotypes. Across donors, most TCR sequences were observed very rarely, whereas some public TCRs were present in many individuals. A few of the identified cytomegalovirus-associated TCR beta chains were confirmed in vitro to be specific for cytomegalovirus antigens. Subsequent analysis determined that TCRs grouped into clusters in the first cohort also showed a tendency toward co-occurrence across the 120 or so validation repertoires, and about 94% of cluster scores exceeded 0. A total of fewer than 200 TCR beta chains were listed by the study as associated with cytomegalovirus. All 120 or so repertoires were used to score co-occurrence in the validation cohort in a later analysis, because that analysis had no HLA typing for the cohort. The classifier was reported to diagnose cytomegalovirus status with high specificity and sensitivity in both the original cohort and the validation cohort.

From the cysteine up to the phenylalanine, the CDR3 has a length of 17 residues. Of the read, only the CDR3 DNA is kept; its 51 bases are in frame from base 1. CDR1 and CDR2 are read off the germline V gene as SGHRS and YFSETQ. V lost 2 bases and J lost 3 bases; the stretch between them is 20 bases long. The sequencing input was PBMCs. This TCR came from a man younger than 35 in good health and CMV-seronegative. The chain links TRBV5-1 with TRBJ1-1, with the D gene uncertain. DNA sequence: TGCGCCAGCAGCTTACACAGTGGCCTGTTAGCGGACACTGAAGCTTTCTTT. This codes for CASSLHSGLLADTEAFF.